A selection of T cell receptor beta chains follows, all from one sample in a study of metastatic and nonmetastatic thyroid tumors. MiXCR reprocessed the PCR reads for TCRdb. The table lists about 8,400 clones, around 40% of them singletons, with roughly 33% in the top ten. Sequencing was carried out using tumor tissue. The source of these receptors is a male donor with papillary thyroid cancer or a benign thyroid nodule (not recorded which). Some clones in this sample may be carry-over from other donors' samples. Each CDR3 is given with its conserved first and last residue. Fields, in order: J gene, clone size, D gene, V gene, CDR3 protein, CDR3 DNA. The D gene is left open where the match is weak. Clone sizes are given selectively: once, few, many, or a class where the clone is expanded.

TRBJ2-5 | medium-sized | TRBD1 | TRBV5-1 | CASSSGQGLETQYF | TGCGCCAGCAGCTCGGGACAGGGACTAGAGACCCAGTACTTC
TRBJ2-3 | NA | NA | TRBV28 | CASSIDTTSTDTQYF | TGTGCCAGCAGTATTGACACCACTAGCACAGATACGCAGTATTTT
TRBJ1-3 | NA | NA | TRBV12-3/TRBV12-4 | CASSFFGQMISGNTIYF | NA
TRBJ2-3 | once | TRBD2 | TRBV5-1 | CASSLGSSGGANTDTQYF | TGCGCCAGCAGCTTGGGTAGTAGCGGGGGGGCAAACACAGATACGCAGTATTTT
TRBJ1-2 | NA | TRBD1 | TRBV3-1 | CASSKRDRDYDYTF | TGTGCCAGCAGCAAAAGGGACAGAGACTATGACTACACCTTC
TRBJ2-1 | NA | NA | TRBV28 | CASRPPSSYNEQFF | TGTGCCAGCAGACCACCTAGCTCCTACAATGAGCAGTTCTTC
TRBJ2-7 | few | NA | TRBV27 | CASSPLALSVTYEQYF | TGTGCCAGCAGTCCCCTAGCTTTATCGGTTACCTACGAGCAGTACTTC
TRBJ1-1 | NA | NA | TRBV28 | CASSLEEGFSMNTEAFF | TGTGCCAGCAGTTTGGAAGAGGGGTTTTCTATGAACACTGAAGCTTTCTTT
TRBJ2-1 | NA | NA | TRBV9 | CASSASGTGYNEQFF | TGTGCCAGCAGCGCCTCCGGGACCGGATACAATGAGCAGTTCTTC
TRBJ2-1 | NA | NA | TRBV4-3 | CASSQDMGAPEQFF | TGCGCCAGCAGCCAAGATATGGGGGCGCCTGAGCAGTTCTTC
TRBJ2-7 | few | TRBD2 | TRBV28 | CASSDISGGDSYEQYF | TGTGCCAGCAGTGATATAAGCGGGGGGGACTCCTACGAGCAGTACTTC
TRBJ2-5 | NA | TRBD2 | TRBV11-1 | CASSQGLAGVSGETQYF | TGTGCCAGCAGCCAGGGACTAGCGGGAGTGTCGGGGGAGACCCAGTACTTC
TRBJ1-3 | NA | NA | TRBV11-2 | CASSLGSSLSGNTIYF | TGTGCCAGCAGCTTAGGATCTAGCCTGTCTGGAAACACCATATATTTT
TRBJ2-3 | NA | TRBD2 | TRBV2 | CASSERAGGVLATDTQYF | TGTGCCAGCAGTGAACGGGCGGGAGGGGTTCTAGCCACAGATACGCAGTATTTT
TRBJ2-7 | medium-sized | NA | TRBV18 | CASSPSGWGQYF | TGTGCCAGCTCACCCTCTGGCTGGGGGCAGTACTTC
TRBJ2-2 | few | TRBD2 | TRBV6-1 | CASRTAGGSGELFF | TGTGCCAGCAGGACAGCGGGAGGGAGCGGGGAGCTGTTTTTT
TRBJ1-2 | NA | NA | TRBV20-1 | CSARDQTGGFHYGYTF | TGCAGTGCTAGAGACCAGACCGGGGGGTTTCACTATGGCTACACCTTC
TRBJ1-2 | medium-sized | NA | TRBV5-6 | CASSLGTQIYGYTF | TGTGCCAGCAGCTTGGGGACCCAAATCTATGGCTACACCTTC
TRBJ2-3 | NA | NA | TRBV5-1 | CASSFDRPVTDTQYF | TGCGCCAGCAGCTTCGATAGGCCCGTCACAGATACGCAGTATTTT
TRBJ2-1 | NA | TRBD2 | TRBV9 | CASSSLAGGTYNEQFF | TGTGCCAGCAGCAGCTTAGCGGGGGGGACCTACAATGAGCAGTTCTTC